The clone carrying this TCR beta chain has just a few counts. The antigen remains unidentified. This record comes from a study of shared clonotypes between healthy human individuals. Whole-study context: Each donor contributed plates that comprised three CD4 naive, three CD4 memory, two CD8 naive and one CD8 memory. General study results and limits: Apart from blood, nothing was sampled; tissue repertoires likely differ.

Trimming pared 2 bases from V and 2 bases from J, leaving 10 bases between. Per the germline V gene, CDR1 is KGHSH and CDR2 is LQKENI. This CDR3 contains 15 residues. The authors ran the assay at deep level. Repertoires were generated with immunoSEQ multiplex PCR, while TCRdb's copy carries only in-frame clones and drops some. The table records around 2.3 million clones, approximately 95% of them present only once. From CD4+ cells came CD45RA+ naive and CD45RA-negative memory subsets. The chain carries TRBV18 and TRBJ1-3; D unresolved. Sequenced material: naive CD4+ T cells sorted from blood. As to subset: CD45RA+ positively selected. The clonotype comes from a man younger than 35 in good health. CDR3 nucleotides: TGTGCCAGCTCACCATCAGGAATTCCTGGAAACACCATATATTTT. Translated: CASSPSGIPGNTIYF.